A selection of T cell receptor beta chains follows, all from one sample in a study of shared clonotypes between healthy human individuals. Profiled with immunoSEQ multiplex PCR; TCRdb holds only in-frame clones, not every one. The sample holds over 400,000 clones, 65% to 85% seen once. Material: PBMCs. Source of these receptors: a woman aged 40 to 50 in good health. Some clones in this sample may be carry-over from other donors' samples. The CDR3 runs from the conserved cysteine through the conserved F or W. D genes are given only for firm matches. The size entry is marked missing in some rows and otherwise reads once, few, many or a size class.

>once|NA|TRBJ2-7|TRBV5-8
TGTGCCAGCAGCTTTCTGGGGACCTACGAGCAGTACTTC
CASSFLGTYEQYF
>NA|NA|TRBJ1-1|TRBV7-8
TGTGCCAGCAGCAACAACGGGGGCCTGAGAACTGAAGCTTTCTTT
CASSNNGGLRTEAFF
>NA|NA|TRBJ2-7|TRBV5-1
TGCGCCAGCAGCACCGGACAGGGAGGGGCTGGCGAGCAGTACTTC
CASSTGQGGAGEQYF
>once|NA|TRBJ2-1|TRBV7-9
TGTGCCAGCAGCTCGGGGAACAATGAGCAGTTCTTC
CASSSGNNEQFF
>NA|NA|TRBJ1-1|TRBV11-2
TGTGCCAGCAGCTTAGAGGGGAGGACTGAAGCTTTCTTT
CASSLEGRTEAFF
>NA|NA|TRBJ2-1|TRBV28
TGTGCCAGCAGTTTATCGTTCTCCTACAATGAGCAGTTCTTC
CASSLSFSYNEQFF
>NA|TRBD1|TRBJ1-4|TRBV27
TGTGCCAGCAATTTCACGACAGGGAAGTTGGCTAATGAAAAACTGTTTTTT
CASNFTTGKLANEKLFF
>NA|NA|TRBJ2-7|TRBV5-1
TGCGCCAGCAGCTTCGGCCTAGCGCCTAACGAGCAGTACTTC
CASSFGLAPNEQYF
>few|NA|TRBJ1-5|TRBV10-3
TGTGCCATCAGTGAGTCTGTAGGCAAAGGAGGGTTACAGCCCCAGCATTTT
CAISESVGKGGLQPQHF
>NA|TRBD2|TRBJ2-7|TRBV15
TGTGCCACCAGGAGAGCGGGAGGCTCCTACGAGCAGTACTTC
CATRRAGGSYEQYF
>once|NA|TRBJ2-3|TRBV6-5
TGTGCCAGCAGGACAGCCCTTAGCACAGATACGCAGTATTTT
CASRTALSTDTQYF
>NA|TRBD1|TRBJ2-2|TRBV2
TGTGCCAGCAGTGTTCAGGGACAGGGTTTCCCCCGAGACACCGGGGAGCTGTTTTTT
CASSVQGQGFPRDTGELFF
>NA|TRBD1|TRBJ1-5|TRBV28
TGTGCCAGCAGCCACCGCAGGACAGGGGGGTCTCAGCGTCAGCCCCAGCATTTT
CASSHRRTGGSQRQPQHF
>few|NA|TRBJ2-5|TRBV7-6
TGTGCCAGCAGCGCGGGGAGGGGGCAAGAGACCCAGTACTTC
CASSAGRGQETQYF
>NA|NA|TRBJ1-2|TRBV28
TGTGCCAGCAGCCAACCTTCGACCCTAGGCTACACCTTC
CASSQPSTLGYTF
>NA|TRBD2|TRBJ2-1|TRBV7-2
TGTGCCAGCAGCGCCGGACTAGCGCGGAATGAGCAGTTCTTC
CASSAGLARNEQFF
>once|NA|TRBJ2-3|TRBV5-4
TGTGCCAGCAGCTTTGGTCGGAGCACAGATACGCAGTATTTT
CASSFGRSTDTQYF
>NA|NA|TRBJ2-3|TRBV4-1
TGCGCCAGCAGCCAAGACTCCGCCAGTCCACTCAGCACAGATACGCAGTATTTT
CASSQDSASPLSTDTQYF
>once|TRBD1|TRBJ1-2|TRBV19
TGTGCCAGCGTGACCCCAGGGGGCGGATACTATGGCTACACCTTC
CASVTPGGGYYGYTF
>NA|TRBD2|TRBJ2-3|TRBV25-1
TGTGCCAGCAGTGAATTTAGGCTAGCGGGGGGCACAGATACGCAGTATTTT
CASSEFRLAGGTDTQYF
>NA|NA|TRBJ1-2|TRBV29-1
TGCAGCGTTGAAGAGCTCGACAGACACTATGGCTACACCTTC
CSVEELDRHYGYTF
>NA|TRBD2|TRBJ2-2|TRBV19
TGTGCCAGTAGTATAGGGGGTAGCGGGAGTAGACGGACCGGGGAGCTGTTTTTT
CASSIGGSGSRRTGELFF
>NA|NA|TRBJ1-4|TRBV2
TGTGCCAGCAGTGTCCCCACACAGGGATTGGATGAAAAACTGTTTTTT
CASSVPTQGLDEKLFF
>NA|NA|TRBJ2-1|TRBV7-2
TGTGCCAGCAGGTCAGGCAGGACGGCTGGAAATGAGCAGTTCTTC
CASRSGRTAGNEQFF
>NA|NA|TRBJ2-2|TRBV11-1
TGTGCCAGCAGCCTATTGGGGGCAGGGGACACCGGGGAGCTGTTTTTT
CASSLLGAGDTGELFF
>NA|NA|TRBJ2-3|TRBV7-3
TGTGCCAGCAGTTTGCACTTTGCTAGCACAGATACGCAGTATTTT
CASSLHFASTDTQYF
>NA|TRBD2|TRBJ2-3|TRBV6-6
TGTGCCAGCAGTGGACTAGCGTTTTCAGATACGCAGTATTTT
CASSGLAFSDTQYF
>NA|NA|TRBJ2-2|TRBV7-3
TGTGCCAGCAGCCCCAGGGGCGGGAAAAACACCGGGGAGCTGTTTTTT
CASSPRGGKNTGELFF
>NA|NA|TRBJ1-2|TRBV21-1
TGTGCCAGCAGCAAGGGGGACAGCGATAACTATGGCTACACCTTC
CASSKGDSDNYGYTF
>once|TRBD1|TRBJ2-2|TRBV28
TGTGCCAGCAGATCACCGAACAGGGGGCGGTATTGGACCGGGGAGCTGTTTTTT
CASRSPNRGRYWTGELFF
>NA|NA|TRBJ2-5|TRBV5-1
TGCGCCAGCAGCTTGGTGCAAGGGGGAGAGACCCAGTACTTC
CASSLVQGGETQYF
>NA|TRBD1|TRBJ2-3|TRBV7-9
TGTGCCAGCAGCTTAATGGGGACAGCGAGCACAGATACGCAGTATTTT
CASSLMGTASTDTQYF
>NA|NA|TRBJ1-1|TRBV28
TGTGCCAGCAGTCCCGCCTATGTGACGCCAGCTTTCTTT
CASSPAYVTPAFF
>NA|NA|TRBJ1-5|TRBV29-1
TGCAGCGTTGAACAGGGCCCGGGGCAGCCCCAGCATTTT
CSVEQGPGQPQHF
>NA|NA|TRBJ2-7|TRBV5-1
TGCGCCAGCAGCTTGAGGTGGAACCCGGGCGTGAACTACGAGCAGTACTTC
CASSLRWNPGVNYEQYF
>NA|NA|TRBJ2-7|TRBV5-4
TGTGCCAGCAGCTTTGGCATCTACGAGCAGTACTTC
CASSFGIYEQYF
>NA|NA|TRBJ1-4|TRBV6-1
TGTGCCAGCAGTGTTGACGGGGAGGAAAAACTGTTTTTT
CASSVDGEEKLFF
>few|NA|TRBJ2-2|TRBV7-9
TGTGCCAGCAGCTTAAGGGACTCCCCCGCCGGGGAGCTGTTTTTT
CASSLRDSPAGELFF
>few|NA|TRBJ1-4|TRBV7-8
TGTGCCAGCAGCTTAGGAGGGCAGATAATAGAAAAACTGTTTTTT
CASSLGGQIIEKLFF
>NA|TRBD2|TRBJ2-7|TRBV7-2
TGTGCCAGCAGCCCTAGCGGGAGAAGTTCCTACGAGCAGTACTTC
CASSPSGRSSYEQYF
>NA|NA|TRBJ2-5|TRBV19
TGTGCCAGTAGTATAGGTCCAGGGACCCAAGAGACCCAGTACTTC
CASSIGPGTQETQYF
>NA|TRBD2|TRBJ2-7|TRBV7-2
TGTGCCAGCAGTTCCCAGCGGCTAGCGGGAGCCTACGAGCAGTACTTC
CASSSQRLAGAYEQYF
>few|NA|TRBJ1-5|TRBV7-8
TGTGCCAGCACCAGGTCCGGATGGGGCAATCAGCCCCAGCATTTT
CASTRSGWGNQPQHF
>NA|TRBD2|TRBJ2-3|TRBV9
TGTGCCAGCAGCGTAATACTAGCGGGCACAGATACGCAGTATTTT
CASSVILAGTDTQYF